The source of this T cell receptor (beta chain) is a study of OX40 agonist ivuxolimab in advanced cancers. Study-wide background: Aged roughly 23 to 79 with a mean of approximately 60 years, they were about 83% male. Points from the study as a whole: Antigen specificity was not determined for the expanded peripheral T cells. Both CD4+ and CD8+ T cell populations in blood had undergone clonal expansion by week 6 at 0.1 to 3.0 mg/kg.

The CDR3 runs 18 residues. Per the germline V gene, CDR1 is ENHRY and CDR2 is SYGVKD. The V end lost 2 bases, the J end lost 5 bases, and 24 bases lay between the germline ends. The protocol was immunoSEQ multiplex PCR, while the TCRdb copy is restricted to in-frame clones and leaves out a portion. The table lists 55,000 to 70,000 clones, under 85% of them singletons. As to this clone: What it binds is unknown.

J is TRBJ1-2 and V is TRBV10-3; no firm D call. The source is an adult with an advanced solid tumor such as melanoma, head and neck, liver or kidney cancer. The material sequenced was CD4+ or CD8+ T cells sorted from blood, taken in a trial of the OX40 agonist ivuxolimab. CDR3 amino acids: CAISEVAAGLLSVYGYTF. DNA for the CDR3: TGTGCCATCAGTGAGGTGGCGGCAGGACTCCTTTCCGTTTATGGCTACACCTTC.